The 8 T cell receptor beta chains reported below all come from one sample, sequenced in a study of blood T cell repertoires in COVID-19. Method: immunoSEQ multiplex PCR; TCRdb's copy keeps in-frame clones and lacks some. This table holds roughly 200,000 clones, less than 90% found once. The sample was PBMCs or T cells enriched from blood (not recorded which). The origin of the receptors is a woman aged 50 to 65 in a cohort exposed to, infected with or recovered from COVID-19 (not recorded which).

This clone was seen a handful of times. This chain uses TRBV12-3 or TRBV12-4 with TRBJ1-5, with D possibly matching TRBD1 (5 bases). Trimming left V 4 bases short and J 10 bases short, with 14 bases between. The CDR3 is 13 residues long. Here the CDR3 reads CASSWRWRGPQHF. CDR3 nucleotide sequence: TGTGCCAGCAGTTGGAGGTGGAGGGGTCCCCAGCATTTT.

This chain links TRBV9 with TRBJ1-1, with D maybe TRBD1 (5 bases). The CDR3 loop spans 14 amino acids. Germline V gene lookup returns CDR1 SGDLS and CDR2 YYNGEE. V shed 4 bases and J shed 0 bases, with 10 bases lying between them. The CDR3 protein is CASSLGQLNTEAFF. In nucleotides, the CDR3 is TGTGCCAGCAGCTTAGGACAACTGAACACTGAAGCTTTCTTT. The entire variable domain, with the rest obtained from reference TRBV9 and TRBJ1-1, is as follows: DSGVTQTPKHLITATGQRVTLRCSPRSGDLSVYWYQQSLDQGLQFLIQYYNGEERAKGNILERFSAQQFPDLHSELNLSSLELGDSALYFCASSLGQLNTEAFFGQGTRLTVV.

Of note for this clone: Other DNA variants within this sample encode the same CDR3. The CDR3 sequence: CASSIGGGAYEQYF. CDR3 nucleotides: TGTGCCAGTAGTATCGGAGGGGGGGCGTACGAGCAGTACTTC. The rearrangement uses TRBV19 and TRBJ2-7; tentative D call: TRBD2 (7 bases). V was pared by 3 bases and J by 4 bases, with 13 bases between. CDR1 and CDR2 from the germline V gene are LNHDA and SQIVND (reference sequence). There are 14 residues in the CDR3.

V is TRBV11-2 and J is TRBJ2-5; 7 nucleotides agree with TRBD1. After removal of 4 bases from V and 2 bases from J, the junction contained 7 bases not matched to a gene. Germline CDR1 SGHAT, CDR2 FQNNGV. The CDR3 is 15 amino acids. CDR3 nucleotide sequence: TGTGCCAGCAGCTCTGCGGCAGGGGGACAAGAGACCCAGTACTTC. This sequence encodes CASSSAAGGQETQYF.

This clone was recorded once. V usage is TRBV25-1 and J usage is TRBJ1-1; no clear D. The CDR3 consists of 14 residues. The germline gives CDR1 MGHDK, CDR2 SYGVNS. Trimming took off 3 bases at V and 2 bases at J, with 10 bases between the two ends. The CDR3 DNA reads TGTGCCAGCAGTGATTTCCCAGGAAACACTGAAGCTTTCTTT. It codes for CASSDFPGNTEAFF.

V usage is TRBV11-3 and J usage is TRBJ2-1; unclear D gene. Per germline, CDR1 SGHNT and CDR2 YENEEA. V lost 1 base, J lost 7 bases, and 11 bases lay in between. The CDR3 is 14 residues long. The CDR3 loop reads CASSLAAIGNEQFF. CDR3 in DNA: TGTGCCAGCAGCTTAGCCGCAATCGGTAATGAGCAGTTCTTC.

V gene TRBV30 combines with J gene TRBJ1-2; D might be TRBD1 (5 bases). The V gene's germline CDR1 is GTSNPN and CDR2 SVGIG (reference sequence). The length of the CDR3 is 14 residues. The V gene lost 5 bases and the J gene lost 5 bases, with 18 bases spanning the gap. As DNA, the CDR3 is TGTGCCTGGGGGCGTAGACAGCGGGTATATGGCTACACCTTC. Protein sequence: CAWGRRQRVYGYTF.

The V gene is TRBV27, the J gene TRBJ2-7, with 7 bases fitting TRBD1. The length of the CDR3 is 16 residues. Germline V CDR1 and CDR2: MNHEY, SMNVEV (reference sequence). With V trimmed by 1 base and J by 4 bases, 10 bases remained unmatched. This chain's CDR3 is CASSLLSGGGSYEQYF. The DNA for the CDR3 is TGTGCCAGCAGTTTATTATCAGGGGGTGGTAGTTACGAGCAGTACTTC.